Listed below are T cell receptor beta chains from one sample, sequenced in a study of PD-1 blockade in classical Hodgkin lymphoma. Sequenced by immunoSEQ multiplex PCR; TCRdb stores in-frame clones only, minus some. This repertoire shows about 7,600 clones, 75% to 85% found once; its top ten account for about 45%. The sequencing here drew on peripheral blood mononuclear cells (PBMCs), taken before the fourth cycle of nivolumab. The receptor source for this set is a human donor with classical Hodgkin lymphoma. Each CDR3 is given with its conserved first and last residue. The D gene is left open where the match is weak. Size is omitted from some rows. Given values are once, few, many or a class for expanded clones.

clone_size | j_call | v_call | d_call | cdr3_nt | cdr3_aa
NA | TRBJ2-3 | TRBV29-1 | TRBD1 | TGCAGCGTTGAAGGGACAGGGGGCATAAACACAGATACGCAGTATTTT | CSVEGTGGINTDTQYF
NA | TRBJ2-2 | TRBV2 | NA | TGTGCCAGCAGCGCAGGGTCCACCGGGGAGCTGTTTTTT | CASSAGSTGELFF
NA | TRBJ2-4 | TRBV28 | TRBD1 | TGTGCCAGCAGTTTATTTGGACAGGCAGAAAACATTCAGTACTTC | CASSLFGQAENIQYF
NA | TRBJ2-7 | TRBV11-2 | TRBD1 | TGTGCCAGCAGCCCTGCGGGACAGGCTTGGCTCGAGCAGTACTTC | CASSPAGQAWLEQYF
NA | TRBJ2-6 | TRBV30 | NA | TGTGCCTGGAGTAGCGTCTTAGGGGCCAACGTCCTGACTTTC | CAWSSVLGANVLTF
NA | TRBJ1-1 | TRBV7-2 | NA | TGTGCCAGCAGCACCAGCGTGTTTTTTCGCACTGAAGCTTTCTTT | CASSTSVFFRTEAFF
once | TRBJ2-7 | TRBV6-1 | NA | TGTGCCAGCACGACTGGGTCCTACGAGCAGTACTTC | CASTTGSYEQYF
NA | TRBJ1-1 | TRBV29-1 | NA | TGCAGCGTTGATCGGACAGTGGGCACTGAAGCTTTCTTT | CSVDRTVGTEAFF
NA | TRBJ2-5 | TRBV7-7 | NA | TGTGCTAGCAGCTTAGGAGGGGGGCCGGGGCAAGAGACCCAGTACTTC | CASSLGGGPGQETQYF
NA | TRBJ2-2 | TRBV29-1 | NA | TGCAGCGCCCAATGGGGATTAAGAGGGCTGTTTTTT | CSAQWGLRGLFF
NA | TRBJ2-5 | TRBV10-1 | NA | TGCGCCAGCAGTTCAGGGTCGGCAGAGACCCAGTACTTC | CASSSGSAETQYF
NA | TRBJ2-5 | TRBV7-6 | TRBD2 | TGTGCCAGCAGCTTGCAGCGGGGGGGCCCACAAGAGACCCAGTACTTC | CASSLQRGGPQETQYF
NA | TRBJ2-3 | TRBV7-6 | NA | TGTGCCAGCAGCCCCTCCCCTAATACGCAGTATTTT | CASSPSPNTQYF
NA | TRBJ2-3 | TRBV19 | NA | TGTGCCAGTAGGGGCCGGACTTATGGCACAGATACGCAGTATTTT | CASRGRTYGTDTQYF
NA | TRBJ1-1 | TRBV6-6 | TRBD1 | TGTGCCAGCATTAATACCTGGACAGGGAACACTGAAGCTTTCTTT | CASINTWTGNTEAFF
once | TRBJ1-6 | TRBV10-3 | NA | TGTGCCATCAGCCCCAGGGCGTTCCCTGATTCACCCCTCCACTTT | CAISPRAFPDSPLHF
NA | TRBJ2-7 | TRBV5-4 | NA | TGTGCCAGCACCCTCGGGGCCGAGCAGTACTTC | CASTLGAEQYF
NA | TRBJ2-1 | TRBV11-1 | NA | TGTGCCAGCAGCTTCATGGGGTTAAGCTCCTACAATGAGCAGTTCTTC | CASSFMGLSSYNEQFF
NA | TRBJ2-7 | TRBV30 | NA | TGTGCCTGGAGCCGTGGGGGCTACGAGCAGTACTTC | CAWSRGGYEQYF
NA | TRBJ2-1 | TRBV28 | TRBD2 | TGTGCCAGCAGTTTCCTAGCGGATAATCACAATGAGCAGTTCTTC | CASSFLADNHNEQFF
NA | TRBJ2-2 | TRBV29-1 | TRBD1 | TGCAGCGCCAGTCGAGGGGGCGGTGGCACCGGGGAGCTGTTTTTT | CSASRGGGGTGELFF
NA | TRBJ2-1 | TRBV5-1 | NA | TGCGCCAGCAGGTCGGGTGGATACAATGAGCAGTTCTTC | CASRSGGYNEQFF
few | TRBJ2-3 | TRBV7-9 | NA | TGTGCCAGCAGCCAAGACCCAGATACGCAGTATTTT | CASSQDPDTQYF